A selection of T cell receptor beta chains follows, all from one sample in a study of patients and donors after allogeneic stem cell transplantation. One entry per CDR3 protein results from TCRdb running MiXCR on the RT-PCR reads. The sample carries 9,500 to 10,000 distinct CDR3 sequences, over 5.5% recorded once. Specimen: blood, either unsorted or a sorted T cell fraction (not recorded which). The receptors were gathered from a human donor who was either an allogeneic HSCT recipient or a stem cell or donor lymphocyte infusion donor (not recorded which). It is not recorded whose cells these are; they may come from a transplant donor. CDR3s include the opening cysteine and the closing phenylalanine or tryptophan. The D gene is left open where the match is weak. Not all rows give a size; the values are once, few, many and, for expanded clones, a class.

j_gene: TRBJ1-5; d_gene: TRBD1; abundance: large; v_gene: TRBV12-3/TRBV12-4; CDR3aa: CASSFGGDRQPQHF; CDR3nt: TGTGCCAGCAGTTTTGGGGGGGACAGGCAGCCCCAGCATTTT
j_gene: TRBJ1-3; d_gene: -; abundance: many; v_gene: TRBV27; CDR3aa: CASSSLGVTGNTIYF; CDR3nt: TGTGCCAGCAGTTCCTTGGGGGTGACTGGAAACACCATATATTTT
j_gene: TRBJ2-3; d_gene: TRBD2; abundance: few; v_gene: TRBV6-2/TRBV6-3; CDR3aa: CASRHAGANTDTQYF; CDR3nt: TGTGCCAGCAGGCACGCGGGAGCGAACACAGATACGCAGTATTTT
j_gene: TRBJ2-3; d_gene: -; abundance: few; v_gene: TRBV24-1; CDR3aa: CATSHPFFTDTQYF; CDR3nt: TGTGCCACCAGTCACCCGTTCTTCACAGATACGCAGTATTTT
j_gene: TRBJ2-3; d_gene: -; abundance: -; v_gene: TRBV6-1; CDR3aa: CASSVGERTDTQYF; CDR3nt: TGTGCCAGCAGTGTGGGGGAAAGAACAGATACGCAGTATTTT
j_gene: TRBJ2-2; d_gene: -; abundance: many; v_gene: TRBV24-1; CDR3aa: CATRLALFPTNTGELFF; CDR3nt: TGTGCCACCAGGCTGGCATTGTTTCCTACGAACACCGGGGAGCTGTTTTTT
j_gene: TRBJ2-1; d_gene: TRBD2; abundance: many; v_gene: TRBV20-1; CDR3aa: CSPYGGRVTNEQFF; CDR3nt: TGCAGTCCGTATGGCGGGAGGGTAACTAATGAGCAGTTCTTC
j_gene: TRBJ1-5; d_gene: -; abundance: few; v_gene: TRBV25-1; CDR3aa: CASSGGNQPQHF; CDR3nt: TGTGCCAGCAGTGGGGGGAATCAGCCCCAGCATTTT
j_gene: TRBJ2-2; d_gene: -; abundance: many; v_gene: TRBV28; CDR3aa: CASSFLEVSGELFF; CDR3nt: TGTGCCAGCAGTTTTCTTGAGGTATCCGGGGAGCTGTTTTTT
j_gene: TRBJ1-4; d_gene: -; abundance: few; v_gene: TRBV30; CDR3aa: CAWSVRGNEKLFF; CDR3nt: TGTGCCTGGAGTGTAAGAGGGAATGAAAAACTGTTTTTT
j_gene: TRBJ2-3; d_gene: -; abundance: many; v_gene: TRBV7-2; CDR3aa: CASSLVGSDTQYF; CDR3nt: TGTGCCAGCAGCTTAGTAGGGTCAGATACGCAGTATTTT
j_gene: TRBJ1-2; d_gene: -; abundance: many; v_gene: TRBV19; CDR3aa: CASHYPMGNDYGYTF; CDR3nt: TGTGCCAGTCATTACCCAATGGGAAATGACTATGGCTACACCTTC
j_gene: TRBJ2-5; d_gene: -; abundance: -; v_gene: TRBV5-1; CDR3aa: CACGAGDYPVETQYF; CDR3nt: TGCGCCTGCGGGGCAGGGGACTACCCCGTGGAGACCCAGTACTTC
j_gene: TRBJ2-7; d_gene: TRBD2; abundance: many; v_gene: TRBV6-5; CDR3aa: CASSYSPGLAGVFHEQYF; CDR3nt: TGTGCCAGCAGTTACTCGCCGGGACTAGCGGGAGTTTTCCACGAGCAGTACTTC
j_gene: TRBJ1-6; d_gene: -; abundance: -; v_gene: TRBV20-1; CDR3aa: CSASDRFNSPLHF; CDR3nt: TGCAGTGCTTCCGACAGGTTTAATTCACCCCTCCACTTT
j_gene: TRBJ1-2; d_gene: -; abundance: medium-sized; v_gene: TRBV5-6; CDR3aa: CASSLRSGQGYGYTF; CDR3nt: TGTGCCAGCAGCTTGCGCAGCGGACAAGGCTATGGCTACACCTTC
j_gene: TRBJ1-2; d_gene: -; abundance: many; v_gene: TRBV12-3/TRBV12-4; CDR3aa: CASSPGVGYGYTF; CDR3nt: TGTGCCAGCAGTCCCGGGGTTGGCTATGGCTACACCTTC